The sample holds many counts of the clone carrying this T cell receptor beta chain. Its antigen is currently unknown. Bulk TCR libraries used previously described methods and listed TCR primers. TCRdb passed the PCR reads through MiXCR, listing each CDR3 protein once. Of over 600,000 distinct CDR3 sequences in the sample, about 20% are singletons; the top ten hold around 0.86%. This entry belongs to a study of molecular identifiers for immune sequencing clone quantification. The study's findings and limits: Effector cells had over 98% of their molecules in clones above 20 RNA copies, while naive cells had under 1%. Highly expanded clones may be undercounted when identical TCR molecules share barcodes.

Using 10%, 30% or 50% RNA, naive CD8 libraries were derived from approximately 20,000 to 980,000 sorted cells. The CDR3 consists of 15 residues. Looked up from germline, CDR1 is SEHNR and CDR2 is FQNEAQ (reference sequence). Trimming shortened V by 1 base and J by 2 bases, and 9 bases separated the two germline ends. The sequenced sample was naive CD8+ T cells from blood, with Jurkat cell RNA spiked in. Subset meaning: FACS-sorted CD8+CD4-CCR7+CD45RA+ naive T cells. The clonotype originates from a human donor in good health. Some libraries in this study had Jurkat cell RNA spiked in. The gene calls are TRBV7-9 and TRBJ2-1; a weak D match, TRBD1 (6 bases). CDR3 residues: CASSLGQVTYNEQFF. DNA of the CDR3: TGTGCCAGCAGCTTAGGACAGGTGACCTACAATGAGCAGTTCTTC.